Presented here are 14 T cell receptor beta chains from one specimen sequenced in a study of CD8+ T cells in alopecia areata. Following RNA extraction, reverse transcription yielded cDNA that acted as the sequencing template. The table came from immunoSEQ multiplex PCR; TCRdb's copy has only in-frame clones and leaves some out. The sample holds over 100,000 clones, around 49% seen once. The input for sequencing was CD8+ T cells sorted from blood, taken at week 0. The source is a human donor with alopecia areata.

This clone has more than one count but fewer than ten. Other DNA sequences in this specimen translate into the identical CDR3. The gene calls are TRBV27 and TRBJ2-3; D is uncertain. Germline loops: CDR1 MNHEY, CDR2 SMNVEV (reference sequence). CDR3 length equals 12 residues. Trimming took 6 bases from V and 6 from J, leaving 10 bases between them. This CDR3 is CASSLGPDTQYF. Written as DNA, the CDR3 is TGTGCCAGCAGCCTTGGTCCCGATACGCAGTATTTT.

In its sample, this clone was seen a few times. The chain links TRBV5-1 to TRBJ1-3; D perhaps matches TRBD1 (5 bases). Germline lookup yields CDR1 SGHRS and CDR2 YFSETQ. With 3 bases removed from V and 4 bases from J, the gap between germline ends came to 11 bases. The CDR3 spans 14 residues. The chain's CDR3 is CASSWDPSGNTIYF. CDR3 coding DNA: TGCGCCAGCAGCTGGGACCCGTCAGGAAACACCATATATTTT.

This clone has only a few counts. The CDR3 nucleotides are TGTGCCATCAGTGAGGAGGCGCGAATCTACAATGAGCAGTTCTTC. Protein: CAISEEARIYNEQFF. V usage is TRBV10-3 and J usage is TRBJ2-1; unclear D gene. The CDR3 consists of 15 residues. The germline V gene encodes CDR1 ENHRY and CDR2 SYGVKD. V was shortened by 2 bases and J by 3 bases, with 11 bases between the two germline ends.

This clone was observed a few times. This sequence joins TRBV13 and TRBJ2-1; TRBD2 is a possible D gene (7 bases). V dropped 3 bases and J dropped 7 bases, with 13 bases sitting between them. The germline gives CDR1 PRHDT, CDR2 FYEKMQ (reference sequence). The CDR3 runs 14 residues. For the CDR3, the DNA is TGTGCCAGCAGCTTGGGCGGGGGCTGGAATGAGCAGTTCTTC. As protein: CASSLGGGWNEQFF.

This clone occurred a few times. The chain uses TRBV4-3 and TRBJ2-3; D possibly corresponds to TRBD2 (6 bases). This CDR3 spans 12 amino acids. Germline assignment: CDR1 LGHNA and CDR2 YSLEER. Trimming removed 0 bases at V and 10 bases at J, with 8 bases between. The CDR3 protein is CASSQEAGAQYF. In DNA, the CDR3 is TGCGCCAGCAGCCAAGAAGCGGGCGCGCAGTATTTT.

The gene calls are TRBV27 and TRBJ1-6, with no clear D. V was cut by 6 bases and J by 9 bases, with 9 bases left in between. This CDR3 is built from 12 residues. Germline CDR1 and CDR2: MNHEY and SMNVEV (reference sequence). The CDR3 protein is CASRVLGSPLHF. DNA of the CDR3: TGTGCCAGCAGGGTACTGGGTTCACCCCTCCACTTT.

CDR3 in amino acids: CASSYLRGLNTEAFF. The CDR3 region has the DNA TGTGCCAGCAGTTACCTGAGGGGTTTGAACACTGAAGCTTTCTTT. The rearrangement joins TRBV6-5 to TRBJ1-1, with D maybe TRBD1 (5 bases). The CDR3 sequence is 15 residues long. Germline loops: CDR1 MNHEY, CDR2 SVGAGI. The V gene lost 2 bases and the J gene lost 0 bases, with 10 bases spanning the gap.

CDR3 loop: CASSNRVMSTDTQYF. The CDR3 region has the DNA TGCGCCAGCAGCAACCGAGTTATGAGCACAGATACGCAGTATTTT. V and J are TRBV5-1 and TRBJ2-3; D gene unclear. V was clipped by 4 bases and J by 0 bases, with 12 bases between them. The CDR3 has 15 amino acids. The germline CDR1 and CDR2 sequences are SGHRS and YFSETQ.

The V call is TRBV9, the J call TRBJ2-7; D might be TRBD1 (6 bases). Germline-derived CDR1 and CDR2 are SGDLS and YYNGEE. Trimming removed 0 bases at V and 0 bases at J, with 13 bases between. The CDR3 extends over 16 amino acids. CDR3 in amino acids: CASSVGAQGYSYEQYF. CDR3 coding DNA: TGTGCCAGCAGCGTAGGGGCACAGGGTTACTCCTACGAGCAGTACTTC.

The rearrangement uses TRBV29-1 and TRBJ2-5; D remains unclear. Germline V gene sequence: CDR1 SQVTM, CDR2 ANQGSEA. The V end lost 3 bases, the J end lost 2 bases, and 19 bases lay between the germline ends. The CDR3 is 16 residues long. The CDR3: CSVDPSPGASQETQYF. In nucleotides, the CDR3 is TGCAGCGTTGACCCCAGTCCGGGCGCCTCTCAAGAGACCCAGTACTTC.

V is TRBV30 and J is TRBJ2-1; no firm D call. The CDR3 covers 12 residues. Trimming removed 2 bases at V and 7 bases at J, with 9 bases between. CDR1 and CDR2 (germline): GTSNPN, SVGIG (reference sequence). CDR3 amino acids: CAWSPDPNEQFF. The CDR3 nucleotides are TGTGCCTGGAGTCCTGACCCTAATGAGCAGTTCTTC.

This clone has only a few counts. The chain links TRBV7-8 to TRBJ1-1; 8 nucleotides align to TRBD1. Germline values: CDR1 SGHVS, CDR2 FQNEAQ. After removal of 5 bases from V and 5 bases from J, the junction contained 19 bases not matched to a gene. The CDR3 runs 18 residues. This chain's CDR3 is CASSPLGTGYRRGTEAFF. The CDR3 bases are TGTGCCAGCAGCCCTTTAGGGACAGGATATCGAAGGGGAACTGAAGCTTTCTTT.

J is TRBJ1-2 and V is TRBV2; D unclear. Trimming left V 7 bases short and J 12 bases short, with 12 bases between. This CDR3 contains 10 residues. Per the germline V gene, CDR1 is SNHLY and CDR2 is FYNNEI. DNA of the CDR3: TGTGCCAGCACCTCCGGGAGTCACACCTTC. This codes for CASTSGSHTF.

The gene calls are TRBV4-1 and TRBJ1-2, with a weak D call TRBD1 (5 bases). Trimming pared 1 base from V and 0 bases from J, leaving 12 bases between. The length of the CDR3 is 16 residues. Looked up from germline, CDR1 is MGHRA and CDR2 is YSYEKL. For the CDR3, the DNA is TGCGCCAGCAGCCAAGGGAAGGGGCGAGCTAACTATGGCTACACCTTC. It yields the protein CASSQGKGRANYGYTF.